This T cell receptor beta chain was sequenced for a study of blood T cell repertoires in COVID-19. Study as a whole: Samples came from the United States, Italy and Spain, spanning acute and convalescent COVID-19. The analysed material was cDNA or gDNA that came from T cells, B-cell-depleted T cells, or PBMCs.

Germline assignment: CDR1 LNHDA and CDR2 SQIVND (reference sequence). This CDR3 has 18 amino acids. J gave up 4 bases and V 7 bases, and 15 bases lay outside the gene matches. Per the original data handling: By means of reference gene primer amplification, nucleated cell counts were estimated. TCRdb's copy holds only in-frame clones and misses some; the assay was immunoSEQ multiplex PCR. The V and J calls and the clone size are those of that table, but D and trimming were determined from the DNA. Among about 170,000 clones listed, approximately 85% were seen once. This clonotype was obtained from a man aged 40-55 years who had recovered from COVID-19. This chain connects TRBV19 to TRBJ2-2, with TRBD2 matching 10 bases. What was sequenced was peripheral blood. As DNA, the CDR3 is TGTGCCAGTACTGGGGGAGGACTAGCGGCTTCCCTCACCGGGGAGCTGTTTTTT. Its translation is CASTGGGLAASLTGELFF.